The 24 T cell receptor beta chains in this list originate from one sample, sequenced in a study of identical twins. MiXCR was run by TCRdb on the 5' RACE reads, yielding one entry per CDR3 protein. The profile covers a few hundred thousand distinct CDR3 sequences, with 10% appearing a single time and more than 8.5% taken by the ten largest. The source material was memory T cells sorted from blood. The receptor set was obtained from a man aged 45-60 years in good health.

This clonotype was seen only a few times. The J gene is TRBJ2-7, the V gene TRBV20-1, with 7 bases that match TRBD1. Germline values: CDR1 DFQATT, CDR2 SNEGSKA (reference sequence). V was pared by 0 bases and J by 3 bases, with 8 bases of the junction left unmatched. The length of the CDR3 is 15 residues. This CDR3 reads CSARDHRGQNYEQYF. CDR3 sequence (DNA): TGCAGTGCTAGAGATCATAGGGGACAGAACTACGAGCAGTACTTC.

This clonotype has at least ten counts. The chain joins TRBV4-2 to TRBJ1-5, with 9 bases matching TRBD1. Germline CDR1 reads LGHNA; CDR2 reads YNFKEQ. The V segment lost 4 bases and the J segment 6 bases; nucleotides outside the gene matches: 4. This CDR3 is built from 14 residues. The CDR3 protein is CASSLQTGGQPQHF. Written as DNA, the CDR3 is TGTGCCAGCAGCCTCCAGACAGGGGGTCAGCCCCAGCATTTT.

As DNA, the CDR3 is TGTGCCAGCAGCGCCCAGGGGGGGCGGGACACCGGGGAGCTGTTTTTT. It specifies CASSAQGGRDTGELFF. V is TRBV5-6 and J is TRBJ2-2, with D perhaps given as TRBD1 or TRBD2 (7 bases each). The CDR3 is 16 amino acids. Germline values: CDR1 SGHDT, CDR2 YYEEEE. Trimming cost V 4 bases and J 3 bases, with 16 bases left between them.

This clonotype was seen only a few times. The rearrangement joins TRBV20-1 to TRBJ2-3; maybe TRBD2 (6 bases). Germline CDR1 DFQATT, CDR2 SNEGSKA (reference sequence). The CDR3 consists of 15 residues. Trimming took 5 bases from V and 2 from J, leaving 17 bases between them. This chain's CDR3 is CSAATLAEYTDTQYF. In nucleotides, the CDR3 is TGCAGTGCTGCCACCTTAGCGGAGTACACAGATACGCAGTATTTT.

The CDR3 here is CASSPMGSSYNEQFF. The CDR3 DNA is TGCGCCAGCAGCCCCATGGGCAGCTCCTACAATGAGCAGTTCTTC. The chain combines TRBV4-1 with TRBJ2-1, with D uncertain. Germline values: CDR1 MGHRA, CDR2 YSYEKL. The CDR3 contains 15 residues. V gave up 4 bases and J gave up 0 bases, with 10 bases separating them.

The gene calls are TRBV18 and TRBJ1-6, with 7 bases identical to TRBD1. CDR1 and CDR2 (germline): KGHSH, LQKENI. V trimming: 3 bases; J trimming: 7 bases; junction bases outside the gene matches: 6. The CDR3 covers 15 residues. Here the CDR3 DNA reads TGTGCCAGCTCACCGAGGACAGGAGAGAATTCACCCCTCCACTTT. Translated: CASSPRTGENSPLHF.

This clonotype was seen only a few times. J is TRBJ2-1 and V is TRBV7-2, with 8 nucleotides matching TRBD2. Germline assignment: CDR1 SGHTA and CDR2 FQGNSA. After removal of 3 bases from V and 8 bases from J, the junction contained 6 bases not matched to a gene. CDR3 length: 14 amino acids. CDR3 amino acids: CASSFGGGVDEQFF. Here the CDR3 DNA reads TGTGCCAGCAGCTTCGGGGGGGGAGTCGATGAGCAGTTCTTC.

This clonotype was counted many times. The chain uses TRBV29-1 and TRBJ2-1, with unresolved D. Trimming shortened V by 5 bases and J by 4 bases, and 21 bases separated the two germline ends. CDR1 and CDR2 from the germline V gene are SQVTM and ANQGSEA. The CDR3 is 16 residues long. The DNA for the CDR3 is TGCAGCGTTCCCCCCCCGAGGCCGGAAATATACAATGAGCAGTTCTTC. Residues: CSVPPPRPEIYNEQFF.

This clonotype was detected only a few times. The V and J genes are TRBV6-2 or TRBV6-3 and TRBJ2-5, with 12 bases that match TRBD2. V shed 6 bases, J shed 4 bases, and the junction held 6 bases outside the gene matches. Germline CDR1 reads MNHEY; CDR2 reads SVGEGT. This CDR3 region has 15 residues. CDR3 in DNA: TGTGCCAGCAGAAGGTCTAGCGGGGGGGGAGAGACCCAGTACTTC. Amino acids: CASRRSSGGGETQYF.

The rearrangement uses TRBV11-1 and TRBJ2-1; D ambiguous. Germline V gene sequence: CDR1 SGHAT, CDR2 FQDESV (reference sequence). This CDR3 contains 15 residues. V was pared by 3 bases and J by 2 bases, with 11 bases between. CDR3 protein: CASSFRADPYNEQFF. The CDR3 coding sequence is TGTGCCAGCAGCTTCCGGGCGGACCCCTACAATGAGCAGTTCTTC.

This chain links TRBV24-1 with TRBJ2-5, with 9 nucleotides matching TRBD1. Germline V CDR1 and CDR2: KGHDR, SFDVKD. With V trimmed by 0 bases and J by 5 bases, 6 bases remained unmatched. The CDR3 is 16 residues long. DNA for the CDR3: TGTGCCACCAGTGATTTGACCGGGACAGGGTCGGAGACCCAGTACTTC. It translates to CATSDLTGTGSETQYF.

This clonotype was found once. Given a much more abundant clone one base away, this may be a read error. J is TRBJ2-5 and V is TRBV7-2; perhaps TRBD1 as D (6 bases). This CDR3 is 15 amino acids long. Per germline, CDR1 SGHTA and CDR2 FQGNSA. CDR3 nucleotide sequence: TGTGCCACCAGCTCCTCCGGGACATTCCAAGAGACCCAGTACTTC. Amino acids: CATSSSGTFQETQYF.

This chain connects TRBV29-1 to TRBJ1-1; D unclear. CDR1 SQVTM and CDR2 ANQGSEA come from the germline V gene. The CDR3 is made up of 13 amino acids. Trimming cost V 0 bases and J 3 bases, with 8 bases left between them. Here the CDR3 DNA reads TGCAGCGTTGAAGACTGGATGGACACTGAAGCTTTCTTT. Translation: CSVEDWMDTEAFF.

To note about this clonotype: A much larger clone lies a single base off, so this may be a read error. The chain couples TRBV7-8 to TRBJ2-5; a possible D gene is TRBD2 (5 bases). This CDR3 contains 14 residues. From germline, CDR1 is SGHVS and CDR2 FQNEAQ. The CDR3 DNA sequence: TGTGCCAGCTGCTTAGGACGGGGTGGAGAGACCCAGTACTTC. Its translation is CASCLGRGGETQYF.

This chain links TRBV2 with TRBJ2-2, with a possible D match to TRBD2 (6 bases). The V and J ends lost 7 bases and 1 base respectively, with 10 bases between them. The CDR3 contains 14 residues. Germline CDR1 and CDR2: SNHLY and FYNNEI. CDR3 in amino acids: CASTGGENTGELFF. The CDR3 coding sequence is TGTGCCAGCACCGGGGGAGAGAACACCGGGGAGCTGTTTTTT.

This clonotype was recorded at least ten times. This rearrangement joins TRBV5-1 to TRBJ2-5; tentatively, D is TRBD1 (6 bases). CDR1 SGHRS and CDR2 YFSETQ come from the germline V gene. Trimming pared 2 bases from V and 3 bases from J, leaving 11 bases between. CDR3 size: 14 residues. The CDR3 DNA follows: TGCGCCAGCAGCTTAACCGGGACAAAAGAGACCCAGTACTTC. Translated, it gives CASSLTGTKETQYF.

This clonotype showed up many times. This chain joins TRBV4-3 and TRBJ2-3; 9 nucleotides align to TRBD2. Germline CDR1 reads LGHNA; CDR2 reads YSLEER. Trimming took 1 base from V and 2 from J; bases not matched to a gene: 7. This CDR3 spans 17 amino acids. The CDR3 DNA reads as TGCGCCAGCAGCCAAGCCGTCAGACTAGCGGACACAGATACGCAGTATTTT. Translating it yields CASSQAVRLADTDTQYF.

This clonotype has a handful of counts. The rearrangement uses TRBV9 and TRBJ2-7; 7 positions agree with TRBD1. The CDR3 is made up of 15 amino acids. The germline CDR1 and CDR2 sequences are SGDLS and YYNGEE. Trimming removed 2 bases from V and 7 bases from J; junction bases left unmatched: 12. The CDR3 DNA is TGTGCCAGCAGCGTTACAGGGGCCCCGAGGGGGGAGCAGTACTTC. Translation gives CASSVTGAPRGEQYF. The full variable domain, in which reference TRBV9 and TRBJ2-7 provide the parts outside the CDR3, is DSGVTQTPKHLITATGQRVTLRCSPRSGDLSVYWYQQSLDQGLQFLIQYYNGEERAKGNILERFSAQQFPDLHSELNLSSLELGDSALYFCASSVTGAPRGEQYFGPGTRLTVT.

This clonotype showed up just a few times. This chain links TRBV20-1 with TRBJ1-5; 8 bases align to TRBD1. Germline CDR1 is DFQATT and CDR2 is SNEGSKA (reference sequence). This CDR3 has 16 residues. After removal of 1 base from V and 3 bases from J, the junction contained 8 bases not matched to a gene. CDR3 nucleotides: TGCAGTGCTAGAGCGTCCGGGACAGGACTCAATCAGCCCCAGCATTTT. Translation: CSARASGTGLNQPQHF.

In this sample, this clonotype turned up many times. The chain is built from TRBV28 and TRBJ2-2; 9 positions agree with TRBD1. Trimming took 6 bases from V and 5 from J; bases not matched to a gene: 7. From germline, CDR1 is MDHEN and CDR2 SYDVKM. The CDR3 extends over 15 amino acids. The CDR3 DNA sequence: TGTGCCAGCAGGGAGGGGACAGGGAGAACCGGGGAGCTGTTTTTT. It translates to CASREGTGRTGELFF. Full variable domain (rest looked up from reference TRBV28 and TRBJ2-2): DVKVTQSSRYLVKRTGEKVFLECVQDMDHENMFWYRQDPGLGLRLIYFSYDVKMKEKGDIPEGYSVSREKKERFSLILESASTNQTSMYLCASREGTGRTGELFFGEGSRLTVL.

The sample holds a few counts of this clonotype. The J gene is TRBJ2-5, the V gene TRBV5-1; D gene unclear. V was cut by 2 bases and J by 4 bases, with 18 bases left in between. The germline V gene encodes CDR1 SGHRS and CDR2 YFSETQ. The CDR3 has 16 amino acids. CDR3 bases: TGCGCCAGCAGCTTCGGCGAGTCGGTTTGGGGAGAGACCCAGTACTTC. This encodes CASSFGESVWGETQYF.

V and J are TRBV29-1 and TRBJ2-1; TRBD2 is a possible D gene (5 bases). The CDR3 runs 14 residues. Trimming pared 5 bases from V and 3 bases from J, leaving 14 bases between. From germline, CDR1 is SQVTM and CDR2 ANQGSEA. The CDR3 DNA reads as TGCAGCGTTATACATTCCGGGAACTACAATGAGCAGTTCTTC. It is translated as CSVIHSGNYNEQFF.

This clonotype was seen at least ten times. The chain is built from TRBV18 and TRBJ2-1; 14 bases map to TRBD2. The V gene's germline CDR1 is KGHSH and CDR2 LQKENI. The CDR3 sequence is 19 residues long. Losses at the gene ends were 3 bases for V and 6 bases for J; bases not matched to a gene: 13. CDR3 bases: TGTGCCAGCTCACCCCCGACGACTAGCGGGAGGGCCAATTTCAATGAGCAGTTCTTC. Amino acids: CASSPPTTSGRANFNEQFF.

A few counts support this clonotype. The CDR3: CASSPRGGRFYEQYF. The CDR3 DNA follows: TGTGCCAGCAGCCCCCGCGGAGGCAGATTTTACGAGCAGTACTTC. The chain combines TRBV7-2 with TRBJ2-7, with D tentatively TRBD2 (5 bases). There are 15 residues in the CDR3. The V and J ends lost 5 bases and 4 bases respectively, with 18 bases between them. Per germline, CDR1 SGHTA and CDR2 FQGNSA. Full variable domain (remainder filled in from reference TRBV7-2 and TRBJ2-7): GAGVSQSPSNKVTEKGKDVELRCDPISGHTALYWYRQSLGQGLEFLIYFQGNSAPDKSGLPSDRFSAERTGGSVSTLTIQRTQQEDSAVYLCASSPRGGRFYEQYFGPGTRLTVT.